The 4 T cell receptor beta chains below come from one sample, sequenced in a study of early T cells in non-severe SARS-CoV-2 infection. MiXCR, applied by TCRdb to the 5' RACE reads, yields one record per CDR3 protein. In the table there are some 98,000 distinct CDR3 sequences, more than 9.5% of which are singletons. Source material: whole blood. Receptors were obtained from an adult who was a healthcare worker with PCR-confirmed SARS-CoV-2 infection or an uninfected control (not recorded which).

In its sample, this clonotype was seen a few times. The chain has TRBV7-9 and TRBJ2-1; no clear D. Germline CDR1 and CDR2: SEHNR and FQNEAQ (reference sequence). The CDR3 totals 16 residues. The V gene lost 8 bases and the J gene lost 0 bases, with 17 bases spanning the gap. The CDR3 region is CASRPAGSSSYNEQFF. DNA of the CDR3: TGTGCCAGCCGTCCTGCCGGGTCCAGCTCCTACAATGAGCAGTTCTTC.

J is TRBJ2-5 and V is TRBV2, with D unclear. CDR3 size: 13 residues. The V and J ends lost 2 bases and 2 bases respectively, with 6 bases between them. Germline-derived CDR1 and CDR2 are SNHLY and FYNNEI. The CDR3 region has the DNA TGTGCCAGCAGTGAATACCAGCAAGAGACCCAGTACTTC. Its translation is CASSEYQQETQYF.

This clonotype was seen more than once but under ten times. J is TRBJ1-5 and V is TRBV6-1, with D unclear. In germline, CDR1 is MNHNS, CDR2 SASEGT. Trimming pared 2 bases from V and 7 bases from J, leaving 12 bases between. This CDR3 spans 14 amino acids. The CDR3 DNA is TGTGCCAGCAGTGAAACGGCCGTCGTGCAGCCCCAGCATTTT. Its translation is CASSETAVVQPQHF.

The chain combines TRBV6-5 with TRBJ1-5; D is ambiguous. The CDR3 is 15 residues long. Deletions cut 0 bases from V and 4 bases from J, with 10 bases between. Germline loops: CDR1 MNHEY, CDR2 SVGAGI. CDR3 sequence reads: CASSYSYLGNQPQHF. DNA of the CDR3: TGTGCCAGCAGTTACTCGTATCTGGGAAATCAGCCCCAGCATTTT.